This T cell receptor beta chain was found in a study of OX40 agonist ivuxolimab in advanced cancers. The study's findings and limits: Compared with CD4+, CD8+ T cells on average had more expanded clones.

Per the germline V gene, CDR1 is SNHLY and CDR2 is FYNNEI. V was trimmed by 8 bases and J by 0 bases, leaving 14 bases between them. This CDR3 comprises 15 residues. Produced via immunoSEQ multiplex PCR; TCRdb's table is partial and in-frame only. The sample has about 34,000 clones; 92% are singletons. A note on this clone: Its antigen is undetermined.

Here the sequenced sample was CD4+ or CD8+ T cells sorted from blood, taken in a trial of the OX40 agonist ivuxolimab. This receptor was identified in an adult with an advanced solid tumor such as melanoma, head and neck, liver or kidney cancer. The chain links TRBV2 to TRBJ2-1; D is unresolved. CDR3 coding DNA: TGTGCCAGCGGTAGTTCAGGTAGCTCCTACAATGAGCAGTTCTTC. Translating gives CASGSSGSSYNEQFF. The variable domain in full, with the rest retrieved from reference TRBV2 and TRBJ2-1, is EPEVTQTPSHQVTQMGQEVILRCVPISNHLYFYWYRQILGQKVEFLVSFYNNEISEKSEIFDDQFSVERPDGSNFTLKIRSTKLEDSAMYFCASGSSGSSYNEQFFGPGTRLTVL.